The 27 T cell receptor beta chains given below trace back to one sample, sequenced in a study of T-cell memory formation after mild COVID-19. A single record per CDR3 protein comes from TCRdb applying MiXCR to the 5' RACE reads. The table records 40,000 to 55,000 distinct CDR3 sequences, about 12% of them present only once. Sequenced sample: PBMCs or a T cell subset sorted from them (not recorded which). Source of these receptors: a man aged 18 to 30 who had mild COVID-19 (a few samples of this study predate the infection). Cell type and time point are not known.

This clonotype was picked up many times. This sequence joins TRBV7-9 and TRBJ1-1; 8 positions agree with TRBD1. CDR1 and CDR2 from the germline V gene are SEHNR and FQNEAQ (reference sequence). This CDR3 is 16 amino acids long. V lost 4 bases, J lost 4 bases, and 11 bases stayed unmatched. The CDR3 loop reads CASSSTRGRVSTEAFF. The CDR3 DNA sequence: TGTGCCAGCAGCTCGACCAGGGGGCGGGTGAGCACTGAAGCTTTCTTT. The full variable domain, in which reference TRBV7-9 and TRBJ1-1 provide the parts outside the CDR3, is DTGVSQNPRHKITKRGQNVTFRCDPISEHNRLYWYRQTLGQGPEFLTYFQNEAQLEKSRLLSDRFSAERPKGSFSTLEIQRTEQGDSAMYLCASSSTRGRVSTEAFFGQGTRLTVV.

The chain joins TRBV7-3 to TRBJ2-6; D perhaps matches TRBD1 (6 bases). The CDR3 is 15 amino acids. V was cut by 4 bases and J by 6 bases, with 13 bases left in between. Germline loops: CDR1 SGHTA, CDR2 FQGTGA. In nucleotides, the CDR3 is TGTGCCAGCAGCTACCTAGGGGGTCAGGCCAACGTCCTGACTTTC. This sequence encodes CASSYLGGQANVLTF.

This clonotype was detected many times. J is TRBJ2-1 and V is TRBV5-6, with TRBD1 matching over 9 bases. There are 13 residues in the CDR3. Per the germline V gene, CDR1 is SGHDT and CDR2 is YYEEEE. V dropped 0 bases and J dropped 8; count of bases not matched to a gene: 0. CDR3 amino acids: CASSLDRGHEQFF. The CDR3, as DNA: TGTGCCAGCAGCTTGGACAGGGGGCATGAGCAGTTCTTC.

This clonotype rates as medium-sized. This chain connects TRBV2 to TRBJ2-5; D uncertain. This CDR3 has 12 amino acids. The V end was cut by 6 bases, the J end by 1 base, with 6 bases between. Germline lookup yields CDR1 SNHLY and CDR2 FYNNEI. The chain's CDR3 is CASRNAQETQYF. CDR3 sequence (DNA): TGTGCCAGCAGAAACGCCCAAGAGACCCAGTACTTC.

The chain employs TRBV5-5 and TRBJ1-6, with 8 bases fitting TRBD1. Germline CDR1 is SGHKS and CDR2 is YYEKEE (reference sequence). The CDR3 is 15 amino acids. The V segment lost 5 bases and the J segment 8 bases; nucleotides outside the gene matches: 9. The chain's CDR3 is CASRRRQGMDSPLHF. In DNA form, the CDR3 reads TGTGCCAGCAGGCGGAGACAGGGGATGGATTCACCCCTCCACTTT. The variable domain in full, completed from reference TRBV5-5 and TRBJ1-6, reads DAGVTQSPTHLIKTRGQQVTLRCSPISGHKSVSWYQQVLGQGPQFIFQYYEKEERGRGNFPDRFSARQFPNYSSELNVNALLLGDSALYLCASRRRQGMDSPLHFGNGTRLTVT.

This chain uses TRBV10-2 with TRBJ2-7; TRBD1 or TRBD2 may be the D gene (5 bases each). This CDR3 has 15 residues. Germline loops: CDR1 WSHSY, CDR2 SAAADI. Trimming cost V 2 bases and J 2 bases, with 13 bases left between them. CDR3 protein: CASSEGWDPPYEQYF. CDR3 DNA: TGCGCCAGCAGTGAGGGGTGGGACCCCCCCTACGAGCAGTACTTC.

This clonotype has just a few counts. The chain joins TRBV19 to TRBJ1-5; the D is unclear. CDR1 is LNHDA and CDR2 is SQIVND in the germline V gene (reference sequence). The CDR3 sequence is 15 residues long. V dropped 8 bases and J dropped 0 bases, with 14 bases sitting between them. The CDR3 loop is CASGPTVYSNQPQHF. DNA of the CDR3: TGTGCCAGTGGCCCGACCGTCTATAGCAATCAGCCCCAGCATTTT. Using reference TRBV19 and TRBJ1-5 for the parts outside the CDR3, the full variable domain is DGGITQSPKYLFRKEGQNVTLSCEQNLNHDAMYWYRQDPGQGLRLIYYSQIVNDFQKGDIAEGYSVSREKKESFPLTVTSAQKNPTAFYLCASGPTVYSNQPQHFGDGTRLSIL.

CDR3 amino acids: CASSFESTDTQYF. In DNA form, the CDR3 reads TGTGCCAGCAGCTTTGAGAGCACAGATACGCAGTATTTT. The chain links TRBV7-9 to TRBJ2-3; D is unresolved. The CDR3 has 13 amino acids. Germline V gives CDR1 SEHNR, CDR2 FQNEAQ (reference sequence). V gave up 3 bases and J gave up 0 bases, with 4 bases separating them.

This clonotype was counted a few times. The chain carries TRBV18 and TRBJ2-4; 7 nucleotides agree with TRBD1. The V gene's germline CDR1 is KGHSH and CDR2 LQKENI. The CDR3 has 15 amino acids. With 1 base clipped from V and 6 bases from J, the junction kept 6 bases outside the gene matches. The CDR3 DNA sequence: TGTGCCAGCTCACCACTCGACAGGGTGGGAAACATTCAGTACTTC. Translation gives CASSPLDRVGNIQYF.

Here the CDR3 reads CASSYSAGIGETQYF. DNA of the CDR3: TGTGCCAGCAGTTACAGCGCGGGGATAGGAGAGACCCAGTACTTC. The V gene is TRBV6-2 or TRBV6-3, the J gene TRBJ2-5; TRBD2 might be the D (6 bases). The CDR3 covers 15 residues. The germline V and J ends were trimmed by 2 bases and 4 bases, with 14 bases remaining between them. Germline assignment: CDR1 MNHEY and CDR2 SVGEGT.

The sample holds many counts of this clonotype. The chain links TRBV4-1 to TRBJ2-1; D is ambiguous. This CDR3 has 11 residues. V lost 2 bases and J 4 bases, leaving 0 bases between the germline ends. In germline, CDR1 is MGHRA, CDR2 YSYEKL. The chain's CDR3 is CASSQYNEQFF. CDR3 nucleotides: TGCGCCAGCAGCCAATACAATGAGCAGTTCTTC.

Many counts were recorded for this clonotype. The chain combines TRBV7-2 with TRBJ2-3; 8 bases fit TRBD2. CDR3 length equals 14 residues. Germline values: CDR1 SGHTA, CDR2 FQGNSA. V lost 3 bases and J lost 2; bases outside the gene matches: 1. The CDR3, as DNA: TGTGCCAGCAGCTTCGGGGGGGCCACAGATACGCAGTATTTT. Protein product: CASSFGGATDTQYF. The whole variable domain, filled in from reference TRBV7-2 and TRBJ2-3, reads GAGVSQSPSNKVTEKGKDVELRCDPISGHTALYWYRQSLGQGLEFLIYFQGNSAPDKSGLPSDRFSAERTGGSVSTLTIQRTQQEDSAVYLCASSFGGATDTQYFGPGTRLTVL.

J is TRBJ2-3 and V is TRBV3-1; no firm D call. Between the trimmed V and J ends, which lost 4 bases and 4 bases, there was a span of 12 bases. The CDR3 extends over 14 amino acids. CDR1 and CDR2 (germline): LGHDT, YNNKEL (reference sequence). CDR3: CASSLGVQADTQYF. CDR3 DNA: TGTGCCAGCAGCCTGGGTGTGCAGGCAGATACGCAGTATTTT.

The chain's CDR3 is CSAREGNYGYTF. In DNA form, the CDR3 reads TGCAGTGCTAGAGAGGGTAACTATGGCTACACCTTC. The rearrangement joins TRBV20-1 to TRBJ1-2, with unresolved D. The CDR3 is made up of 12 amino acids. V lost 0 bases to trimming and J lost 1 base, with 3 bases between them. Per germline, CDR1 DFQATT and CDR2 SNEGSKA (reference sequence).

The sample holds a few counts of this clonotype. The chain is built from TRBV20-1 and TRBJ2-4; D is uncertain. V dropped 3 bases and J dropped 0 bases, with 6 bases sitting between them. CDR1 is DFQATT and CDR2 is SNEGSKA in the germline V gene (reference sequence). The CDR3 has 13 amino acids. In nucleotides, the CDR3 is TGCAGTGCTAGTGGGCTAGCCAAAAACATTCAGTACTTC. Protein sequence: CSASGLAKNIQYF.

This clonotype was picked up a small number of times. The chain uses TRBV7-2 and TRBJ2-4; unclear D gene. The CDR3 runs 13 residues. The V end was cut by 5 bases, the J end by 3 bases, with 8 bases between. Germline loops: CDR1 SGHTA, CDR2 FQGNSA. The CDR3 coding sequence is TGTGCCAGCAGCCCCCCCGGCAAAAACATTCAGTACTTC. As protein: CASSPPGKNIQYF.

This clonotype was observed at least ten times. The CDR3 DNA reads as TGTGCCAGCAGTTATGGGACAGGGGCCCTCGAGCAGTACTTC. Its translation is CASSYGTGALEQYF. The V and J genes are TRBV6-5 and TRBJ2-7; 10 bases align to TRBD1. The CDR3 has 14 residues. Germline V gene lookup returns CDR1 MNHEY and CDR2 SVGAGI. V trimming: 3 bases; J trimming: 6 bases; junction bases outside the gene matches: 5.

This clonotype was recorded at least ten times. This chain connects TRBV7-2 to TRBJ2-7, with TRBD2 matching 11 bases. The germline V gene encodes CDR1 SGHTA and CDR2 FQGNSA. There are 13 residues in the CDR3. The V gene end was trimmed by 8 bases and the J gene end by 4 bases; junction bases not matched to a gene: 4. Written as DNA, the CDR3 is TGTGCCAGCGGGCTAGCGGGGGGATACGAGCAGTACGTC. Its translation is CASGLAGGYEQYV.

This clonotype has a handful of counts. The chain couples TRBV27 to TRBJ2-1, with a tentative D call TRBD1 (5 bases). The germline V gene encodes CDR1 MNHEY and CDR2 SMNVEV (reference sequence). This CDR3 spans 16 amino acids. Trimming left V 0 bases short and J 4 bases short, with 13 bases between. CDR3 DNA sequence: TGTGCCAGCAGTTTATCGCCCGGACAAGGATACAATGAGCAGTTCTTC. Translation: CASSLSPGQGYNEQFF.

The CDR3 nucleotides read TGTGCCAGCAGTGCAGGACAGGGCGCCGCCTACGAGCAGTACTTC. Translating gives CASSAGQGAAYEQYF. The rearrangement links TRBV27 to TRBJ2-7, with 8 bases lining up with TRBD1. V shed 5 bases and J 2 bases; nucleotides not matched to a gene: 8. This CDR3 has 15 amino acids. Germline CDR1 reads MNHEY; CDR2 reads SMNVEV (reference sequence).

This clonotype was recorded a few times. V and J are TRBV2 and TRBJ2-5; TRBD2 aligns across 12 bases. V shed 4 bases and J 3 bases; nucleotides not matched to a gene: 3. This CDR3 region has 15 residues. In germline, CDR1 is SNHLY, CDR2 FYNNEI. The CDR3 is CASSAASGGEETQYF. CDR3 nucleotides: TGTGCCAGCAGTGCGGCTAGCGGGGGGGAAGAGACCCAGTACTTC.

This clonotype was detected ten times or more. The rearrangement uses TRBV5-1 and TRBJ2-1; the match to TRBD1 covers 9 bases. The CDR3 is 14 amino acids. The junction had 3 bases not matched to a gene; V was cut back by 4 bases and J by 4 bases. Germline CDR1 SGHRS, CDR2 YFSETQ. Here the CDR3 reads CASSTGQGYNEQFF. The CDR3 bases are TGCGCCAGCAGCACGGGACAGGGATACAATGAGCAGTTCTTC.

In its sample, this clonotype was seen a few times. The chain uses TRBV7-9 and TRBJ2-6; D is uncertain. Germline loops: CDR1 SEHNR, CDR2 FQNEAQ (reference sequence). Trimming pared 1 base from V and 1 base from J, leaving 5 bases between. The CDR3 totals 15 residues. CDR3 nucleotides: TGTGCCAGCAGCTTAGAGCCTTCTGGGGCCAACGTCCTGACTTTC. Its translation: CASSLEPSGANVLTF.

This chain links TRBV12-3 or TRBV12-4 with TRBJ1-2; no clear D. Trimming left V 6 bases short and J 7 bases short, with 21 bases between. This CDR3 is built from 15 residues. CDR3 nucleotides: TGTGCCAGCAGCCGAATGGTGGGGTTCCCCTCTGGCTACACCTTC. It specifies CASSRMVGFPSGYTF.

The J gene is TRBJ1-4, the V gene TRBV7-7; D ambiguous. With 1 base removed from V and 8 bases from J, the gap between germline ends came to 8 bases. Germline CDR1 SSHAT, CDR2 FNYEAQ (reference sequence). This CDR3 is built from 13 residues. The CDR3 sequence is CASSLGAREKLFF. CDR3 nucleotide sequence: TGTGCCAGCAGCTTAGGAGCACGGGAAAAACTGTTTTTT. Together with reference TRBV7-7 and TRBJ1-4, the CDR3 gives the full variable domain: GAGVSQSPRYKVTKRGQDVTLRCDPISSHATLYWYQQALGQGPEFLTYFNYEAQPDKSGLPSDRFSAERPEGSISTLTIQRTEQRDSAMYRCASSLGAREKLFFGSGTQLSVL.

The chain recombines TRBV27 with TRBJ2-5; D gene unclear. The V end lost 3 bases, the J end lost 5 bases, and 10 bases lay between the germline ends. CDR3 length equals 13 residues. CDR1 and CDR2 (germline): MNHEY, SMNVEV (reference sequence). The CDR3 DNA sequence: TGTGCCAGCAGTTTTTCGCAGACGGAGACCCAGTACTTC. Amino acids: CASSFSQTETQYF.

The sample holds many counts of this clonotype. The rearrangement uses TRBV5-1 and TRBJ2-7, with D perhaps matching TRBD2 (6 bases). Between the trimmed V and J ends, which lost 4 bases and 3 bases, there was a span of 14 bases. Germline V gene lookup returns CDR1 SGHRS and CDR2 YFSETQ. This CDR3 region has 14 residues. CDR3 in amino acids: CASSLGWGDYEQYF. CDR3 nucleotide sequence: TGCGCCAGCAGCCTGGGTTGGGGGGACTACGAGCAGTACTTC. Looking up the rest from reference TRBV5-1 and TRBJ2-7 gives the full variable domain: KAGVTQTPRYLIKTRGQQVTLSCSPISGHRSVSWYQQTPGQGLQFLFEYFSETQRNKGNFPGRFSGRQFSNSRSEMNVSTLELGDSALYLCASSLGWGDYEQYFGPGTRLTVT.